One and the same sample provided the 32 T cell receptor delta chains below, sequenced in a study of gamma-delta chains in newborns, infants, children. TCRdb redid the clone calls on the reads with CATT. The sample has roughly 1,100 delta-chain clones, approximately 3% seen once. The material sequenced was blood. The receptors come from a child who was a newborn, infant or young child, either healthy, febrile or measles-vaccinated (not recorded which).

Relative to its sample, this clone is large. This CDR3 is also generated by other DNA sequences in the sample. As DNA, the CDR3 is TGTGCCTGTGACACGGTGGGGGATACGGGTGGCTCCTGGGACACCCGACAGATGTTTTTC. It translates to CACDTVGDTGGSWDTRQMFF. The chain employs TRDV2 and TRDJ3; 11 positions agree with TRDD3. Germline V CDR1 and CDR2: GEAIGNYY, EKD. The CDR3 covers 20 residues. V lost 1 base, J lost 0 bases, and 7 bases stayed unmatched.

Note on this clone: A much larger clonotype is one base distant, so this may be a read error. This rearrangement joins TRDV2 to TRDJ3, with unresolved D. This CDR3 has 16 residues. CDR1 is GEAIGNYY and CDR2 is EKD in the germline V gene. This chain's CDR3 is CARDTPSSWDTRQMFF. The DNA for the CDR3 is TGTGCCCGTGACACGCCCAGCTCCTGGGACACCCGACAGATGTTTTTC.

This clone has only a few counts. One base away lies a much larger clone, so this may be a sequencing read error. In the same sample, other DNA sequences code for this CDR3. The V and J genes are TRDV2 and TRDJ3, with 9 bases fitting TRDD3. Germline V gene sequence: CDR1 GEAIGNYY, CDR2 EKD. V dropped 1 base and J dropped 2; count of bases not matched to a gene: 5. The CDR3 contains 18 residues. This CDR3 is CACDTLLGDTWDTRQMFF. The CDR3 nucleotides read TGTGCCTGTGACACTTTACTGGGGGACACCTGGGACACCCGACAGATGTTTTTC.

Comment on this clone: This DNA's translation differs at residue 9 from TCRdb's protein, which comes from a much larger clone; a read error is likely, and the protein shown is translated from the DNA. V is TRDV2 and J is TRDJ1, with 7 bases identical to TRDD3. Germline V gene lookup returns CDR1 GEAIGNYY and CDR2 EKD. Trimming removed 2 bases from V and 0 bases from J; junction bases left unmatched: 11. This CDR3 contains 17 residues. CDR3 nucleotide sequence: TGTGCCTGTGACAGCCTTACTGGGGTACGAGACACCGATAAACTCATCTTT. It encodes CACDSLTGVRDTDKLIF.

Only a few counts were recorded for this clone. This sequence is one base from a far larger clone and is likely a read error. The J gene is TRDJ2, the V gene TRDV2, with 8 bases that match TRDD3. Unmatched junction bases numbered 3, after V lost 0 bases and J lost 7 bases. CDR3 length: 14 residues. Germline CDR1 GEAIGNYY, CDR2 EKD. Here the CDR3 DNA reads TGTGCCTGTGACACCTGGGGGATGATAGCACAACTCTTCTTT. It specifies CACDTWGMIAQLFF.

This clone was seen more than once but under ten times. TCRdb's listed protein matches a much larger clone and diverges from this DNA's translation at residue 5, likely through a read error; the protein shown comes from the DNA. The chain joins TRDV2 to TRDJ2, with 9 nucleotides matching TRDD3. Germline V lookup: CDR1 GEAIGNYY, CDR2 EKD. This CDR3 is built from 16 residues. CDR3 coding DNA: TGTGCCTGTGACATGCTGGGGGATCCTTTGACAGCACAACCCTTCTTT. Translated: CACDMLGDPLTAQPFF.

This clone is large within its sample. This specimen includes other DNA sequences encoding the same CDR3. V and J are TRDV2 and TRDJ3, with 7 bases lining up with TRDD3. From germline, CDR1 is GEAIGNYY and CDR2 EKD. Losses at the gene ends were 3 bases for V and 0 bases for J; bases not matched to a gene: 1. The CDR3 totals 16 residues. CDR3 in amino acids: CACDWGSSWDTRQMFF. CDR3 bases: TGTGCCTGTGACTGGGGGAGCTCCTGGGACACCCGACAGATGTTTTTC.

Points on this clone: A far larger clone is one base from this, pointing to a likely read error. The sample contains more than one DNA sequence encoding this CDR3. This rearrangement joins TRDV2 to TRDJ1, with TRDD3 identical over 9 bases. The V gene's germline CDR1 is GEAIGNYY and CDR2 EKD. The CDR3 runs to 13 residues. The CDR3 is CACEYWGTDKLIF. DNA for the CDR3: TGTGCCTGTGAGTACTGGGGGACCGATAAACTCATCTTC.

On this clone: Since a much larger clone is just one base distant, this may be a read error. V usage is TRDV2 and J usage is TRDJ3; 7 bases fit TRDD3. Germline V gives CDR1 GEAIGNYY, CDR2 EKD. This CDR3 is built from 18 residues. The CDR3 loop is CACDSWGPSSWDTRQVFF. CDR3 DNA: TGTGCCTGTGACAGCTGGGGGCCGAGCTCCTGGGACACCCGACAGGTGTTTTTC.

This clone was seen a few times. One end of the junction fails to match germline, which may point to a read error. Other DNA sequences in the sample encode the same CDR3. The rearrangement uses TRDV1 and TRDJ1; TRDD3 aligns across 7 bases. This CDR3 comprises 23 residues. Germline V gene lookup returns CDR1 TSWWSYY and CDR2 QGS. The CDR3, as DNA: TGCGCTCTTGGGGAACTAAAGGGGAGACCTACGGGGTGGGGGAAGTTTTACACCGATAAACTCATCTTT. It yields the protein CALGELKGRPTGWGKFYTDKLIF.

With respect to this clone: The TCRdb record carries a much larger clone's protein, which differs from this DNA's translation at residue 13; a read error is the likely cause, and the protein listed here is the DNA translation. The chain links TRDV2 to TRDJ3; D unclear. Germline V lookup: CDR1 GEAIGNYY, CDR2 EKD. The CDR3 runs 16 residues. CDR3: CACDPTERNYTRRMFF. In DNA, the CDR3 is TGTGCCTGTGACCCGACTGAGCGGAACTACACCCGACGGATGTTTTTC.

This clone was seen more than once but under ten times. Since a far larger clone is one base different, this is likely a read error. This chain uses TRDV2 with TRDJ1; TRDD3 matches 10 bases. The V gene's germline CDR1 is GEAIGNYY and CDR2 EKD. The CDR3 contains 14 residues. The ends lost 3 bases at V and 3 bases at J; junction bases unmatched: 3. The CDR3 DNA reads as TGTGCCTGTGACTTACTGGGGGATCCCGATAAACTCATCTTT. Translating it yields CACDLLGDPDKLIF.

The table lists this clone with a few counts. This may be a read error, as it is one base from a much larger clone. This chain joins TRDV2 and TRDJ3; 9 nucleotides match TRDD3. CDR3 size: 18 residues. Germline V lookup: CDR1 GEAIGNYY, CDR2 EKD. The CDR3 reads CACDTYWGSSWGTRQMFF. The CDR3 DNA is TGTGCCTGTGACACGTACTGGGGGAGCTCCTGGGGCACCCGACAGATGTTTTTC.

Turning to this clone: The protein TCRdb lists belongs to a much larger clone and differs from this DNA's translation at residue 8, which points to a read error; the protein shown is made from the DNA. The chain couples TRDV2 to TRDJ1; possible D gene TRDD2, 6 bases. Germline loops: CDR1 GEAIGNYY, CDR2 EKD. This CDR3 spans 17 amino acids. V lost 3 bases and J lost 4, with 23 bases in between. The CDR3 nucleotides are TGTGCCTGTGACTCAATTCCTAATGTACGAAAAGGCGATAAACTCATCTTT. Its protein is CACDSIPNVRKGDKLIF.

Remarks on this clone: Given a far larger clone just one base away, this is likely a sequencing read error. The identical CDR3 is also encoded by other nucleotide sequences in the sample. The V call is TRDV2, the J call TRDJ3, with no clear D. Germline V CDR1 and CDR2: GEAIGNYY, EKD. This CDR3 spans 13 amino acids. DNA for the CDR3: TGTGCCTGTGACACCTGGGACACTCGACAGATGTTTTTC. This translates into CACDTWDTRQMFF.

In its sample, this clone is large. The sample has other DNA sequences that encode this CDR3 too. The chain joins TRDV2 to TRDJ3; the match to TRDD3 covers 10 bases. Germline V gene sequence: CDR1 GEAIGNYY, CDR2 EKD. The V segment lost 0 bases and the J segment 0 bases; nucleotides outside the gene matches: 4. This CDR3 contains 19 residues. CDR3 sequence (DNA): TGTGCCTGTGACACCGGGGGATACGGGAGCTCCTGGGACACCCGACAGATGTTTTTC. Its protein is CACDTGGYGSSWDTRQMFF.

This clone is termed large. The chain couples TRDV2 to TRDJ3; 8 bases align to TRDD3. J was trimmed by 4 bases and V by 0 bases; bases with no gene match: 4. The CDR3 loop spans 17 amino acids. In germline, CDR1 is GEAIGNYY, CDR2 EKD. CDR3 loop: CACDTWGILWDTRQMFF. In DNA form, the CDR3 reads TGTGCCTGTGACACCTGGGGGATTTTGTGGGACACCCGACAGATGTTTTTC.

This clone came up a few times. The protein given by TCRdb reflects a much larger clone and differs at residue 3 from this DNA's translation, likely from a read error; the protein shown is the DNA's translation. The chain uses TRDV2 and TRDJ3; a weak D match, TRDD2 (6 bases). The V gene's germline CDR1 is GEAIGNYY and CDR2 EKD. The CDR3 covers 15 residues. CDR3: CAYDFLSWDTRQMFF. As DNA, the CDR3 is TGTGCCTATGACTTCCTCTCCTGGGACACCCGACAGATGTTTTTC.

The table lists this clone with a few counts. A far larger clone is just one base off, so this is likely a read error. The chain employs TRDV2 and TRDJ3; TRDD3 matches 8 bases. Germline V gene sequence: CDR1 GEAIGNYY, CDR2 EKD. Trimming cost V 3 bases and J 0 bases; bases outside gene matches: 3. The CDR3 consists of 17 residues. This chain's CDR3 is CACDAWGSSWDTRQMFF. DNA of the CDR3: TGTGCCTGTGACGCCTGGGGGAGCTCCTGGGACACCCGACAGATGTTTTTC.

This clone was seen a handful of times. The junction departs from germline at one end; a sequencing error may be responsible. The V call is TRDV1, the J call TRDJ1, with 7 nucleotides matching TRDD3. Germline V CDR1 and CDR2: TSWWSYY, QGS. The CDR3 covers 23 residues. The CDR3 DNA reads TGTGCTCTTGGGGAACTAAAGGGGAGACCTACGGGGTGGGGGAAGTTTTACACCGATAGACTCATCTTT. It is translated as CALGELKGRPTGWGKFYTDRLIF.

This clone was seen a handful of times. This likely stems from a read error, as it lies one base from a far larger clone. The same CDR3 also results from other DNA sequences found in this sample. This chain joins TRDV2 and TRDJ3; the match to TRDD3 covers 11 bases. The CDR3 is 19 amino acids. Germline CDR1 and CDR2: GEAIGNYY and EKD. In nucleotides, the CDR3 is TGTGCTTGTGACACCGGCGAGCTGGGGGATACTTGGGACACCCGACAGATGTTTTTC. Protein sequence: CACDTGELGDTWDTRQMFF.

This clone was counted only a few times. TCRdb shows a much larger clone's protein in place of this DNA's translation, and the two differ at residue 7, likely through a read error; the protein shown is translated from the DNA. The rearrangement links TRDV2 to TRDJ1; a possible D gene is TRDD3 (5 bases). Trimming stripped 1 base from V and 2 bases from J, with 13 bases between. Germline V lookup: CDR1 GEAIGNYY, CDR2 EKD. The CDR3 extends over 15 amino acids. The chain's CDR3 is CACDTLESLTDKLIF. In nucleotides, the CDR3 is TGTGCCTGTGACACACTGGAGTCTTTGACCGATAAACTCATCTTT.

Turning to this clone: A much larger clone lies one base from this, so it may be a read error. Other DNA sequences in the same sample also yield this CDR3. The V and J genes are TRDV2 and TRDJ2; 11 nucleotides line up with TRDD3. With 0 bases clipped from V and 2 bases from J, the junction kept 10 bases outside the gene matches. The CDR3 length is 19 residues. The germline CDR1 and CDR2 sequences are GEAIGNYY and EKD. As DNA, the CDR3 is TGTGCCTGTGACACCGTACTGGGGGATAAAGAGTCCTTGACAGCACAACTCTTCTTT. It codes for CACDTVLGDKESLTAQLFF.

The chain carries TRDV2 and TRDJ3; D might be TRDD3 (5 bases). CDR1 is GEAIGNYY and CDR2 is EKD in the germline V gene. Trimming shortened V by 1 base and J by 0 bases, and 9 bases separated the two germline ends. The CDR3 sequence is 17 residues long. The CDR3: CACDTLGSSWDTRQMFF. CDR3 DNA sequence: TGTGCCTGTGACACTCTGGGAAGCTCCTGGGACACCCGACAGATGTTTTTC.

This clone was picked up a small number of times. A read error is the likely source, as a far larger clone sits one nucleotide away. The CDR3 reads CACDTVLGDIWDTRQMFF. The CDR3 DNA is TGTGCCTGTGACACCGTACTGGGGGATATCTGGGACACCCGACAGATGTTTTTC. The chain uses TRDV2 and TRDJ3; 11 bases match TRDD3. The CDR3 extends over 18 amino acids. Germline V CDR1 and CDR2: GEAIGNYY, EKD. J gave up 3 bases and V 0 bases, and 3 bases lay outside the gene matches.

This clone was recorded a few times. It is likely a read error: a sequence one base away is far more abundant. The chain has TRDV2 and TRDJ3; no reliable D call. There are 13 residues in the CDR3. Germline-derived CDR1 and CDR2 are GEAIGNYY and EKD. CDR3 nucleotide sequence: TGTGCCTGTGACACCTGGGACACCCAACAGATGTTTTTC. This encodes CACDTWDTQQMFF.

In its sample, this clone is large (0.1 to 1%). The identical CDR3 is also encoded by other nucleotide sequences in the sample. The CDR3 region is CALVGSSYWGIYLFTAQLFF. The DNA of the CDR3 is TGTGCTCTTGTGGGATCTTCCTACTGGGGGATATACCTTTTTACAGCACAACTCTTCTTT. This chain uses TRDV1 with TRDJ2, with 11 nucleotides matching TRDD3. J was trimmed by 5 bases and V by 7 bases; bases with no gene match: 21. This CDR3 comprises 20 residues. The germline V gene encodes CDR1 TSWWSYY and CDR2 QGS.

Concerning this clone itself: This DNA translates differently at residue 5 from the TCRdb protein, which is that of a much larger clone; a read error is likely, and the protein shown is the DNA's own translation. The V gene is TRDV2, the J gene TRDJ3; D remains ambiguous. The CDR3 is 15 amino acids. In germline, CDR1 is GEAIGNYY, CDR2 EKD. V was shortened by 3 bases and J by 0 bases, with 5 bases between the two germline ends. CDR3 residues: CACDLLSWDTRQMFF. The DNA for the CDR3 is TGTGCCTGTGACCTCCTCTCCTGGGACACCCGACAGATGTTTTTC.

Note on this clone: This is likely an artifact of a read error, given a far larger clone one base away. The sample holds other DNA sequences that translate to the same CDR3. The CDR3 reads CACDALGEDNTDKLIF. As DNA, the CDR3 is TGTGCTTGTGACGCCTTGGGAGAAGATAATACCGATAAACTCATCTTT. This chain connects TRDV2 to TRDJ1; no definite D call. The V gene's germline CDR1 is GEAIGNYY and CDR2 EKD. The CDR3 totals 16 residues.

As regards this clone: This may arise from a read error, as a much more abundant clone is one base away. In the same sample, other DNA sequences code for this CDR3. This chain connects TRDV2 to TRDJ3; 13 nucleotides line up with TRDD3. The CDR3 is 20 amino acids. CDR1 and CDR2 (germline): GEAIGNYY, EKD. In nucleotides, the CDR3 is TGTGCCTGCGACACCGTACTGGGGGATACGCGCTCCTGGGACACCCGACAGATGTTTTTC. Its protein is CACDTVLGDTRSWDTRQMFF.

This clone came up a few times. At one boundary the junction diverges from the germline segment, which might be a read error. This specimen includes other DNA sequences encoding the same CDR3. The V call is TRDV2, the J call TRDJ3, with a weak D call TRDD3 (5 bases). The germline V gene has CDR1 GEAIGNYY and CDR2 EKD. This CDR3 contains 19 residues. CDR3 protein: CACGMSFGITERDTRQMFF. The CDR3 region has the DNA TGTGCCTGTGGCATGTCATTTGGGATCACGGAAAGGGATACCCGACAGATGTTTTTC.

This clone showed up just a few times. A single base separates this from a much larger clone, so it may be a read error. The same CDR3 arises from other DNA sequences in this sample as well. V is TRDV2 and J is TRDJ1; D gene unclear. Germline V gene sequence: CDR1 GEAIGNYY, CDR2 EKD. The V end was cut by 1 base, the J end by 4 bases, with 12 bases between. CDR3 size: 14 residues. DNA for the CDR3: TGTGCCTGTGACACTTTGTACCGATACGATAAACTCATCTTT. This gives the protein CACDTLYRYDKLIF.